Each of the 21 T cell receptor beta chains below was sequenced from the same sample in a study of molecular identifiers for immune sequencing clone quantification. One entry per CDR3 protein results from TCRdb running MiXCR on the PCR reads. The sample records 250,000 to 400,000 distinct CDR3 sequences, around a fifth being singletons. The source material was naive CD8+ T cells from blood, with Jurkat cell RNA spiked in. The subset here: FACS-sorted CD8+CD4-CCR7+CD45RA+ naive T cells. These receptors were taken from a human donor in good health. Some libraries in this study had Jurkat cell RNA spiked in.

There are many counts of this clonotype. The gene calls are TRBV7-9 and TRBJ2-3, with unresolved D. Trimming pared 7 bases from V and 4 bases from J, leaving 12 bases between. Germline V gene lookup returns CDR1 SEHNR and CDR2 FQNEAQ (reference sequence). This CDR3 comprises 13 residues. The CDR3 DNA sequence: TGTGCCAGCACTGATGCGCCCCCAGATACGCAGTATTTT. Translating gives CASTDAPPDTQYF.

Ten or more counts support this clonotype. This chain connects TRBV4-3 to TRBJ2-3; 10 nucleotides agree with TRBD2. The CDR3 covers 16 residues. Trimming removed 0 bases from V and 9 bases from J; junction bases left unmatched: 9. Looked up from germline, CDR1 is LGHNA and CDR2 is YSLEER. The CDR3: CASSQDWLAGEHTQYF. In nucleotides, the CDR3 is TGCGCCAGCAGCCAAGATTGGCTAGCGGGAGAGCACACGCAGTATTTT.

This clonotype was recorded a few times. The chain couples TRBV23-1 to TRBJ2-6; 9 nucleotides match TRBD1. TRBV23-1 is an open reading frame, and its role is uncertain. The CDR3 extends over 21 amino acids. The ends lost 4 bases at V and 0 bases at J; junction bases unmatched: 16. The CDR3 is CASSPKAPQQGADSGANVLTF. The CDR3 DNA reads TGCGCCAGCAGTCCGAAAGCCCCCCAACAGGGGGCAGACTCTGGGGCCAACGTCCTGACTTTC.

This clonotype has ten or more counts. The CDR3 region is CASSQGPYQPQHF. The CDR3 nucleotides are TGTGCCAGCAGCCAGGGCCCCTATCAGCCCCAGCATTTT. V is TRBV7-9 and J is TRBJ1-5; TRBD1 might be the D (5 bases). The ends were cut back, 5 bases at V and 5 bases at J, with 10 bases in the middle. Germline V gene sequence: CDR1 SEHNR, CDR2 FQNEAQ (reference sequence). The CDR3 runs to 13 residues.

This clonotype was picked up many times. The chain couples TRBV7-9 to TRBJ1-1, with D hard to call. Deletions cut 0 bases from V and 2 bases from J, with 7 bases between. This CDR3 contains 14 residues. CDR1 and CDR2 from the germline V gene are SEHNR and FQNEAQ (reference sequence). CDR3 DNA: TGTGCCAGCAGCTTAGCGGTCCTTAACACTGAAGCTTTCTTT. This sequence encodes CASSLAVLNTEAFF.

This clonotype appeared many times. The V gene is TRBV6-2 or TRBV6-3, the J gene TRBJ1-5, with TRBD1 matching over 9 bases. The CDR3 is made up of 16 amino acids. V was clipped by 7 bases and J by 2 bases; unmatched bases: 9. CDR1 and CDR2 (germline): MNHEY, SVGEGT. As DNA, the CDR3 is TGTGCCAGCACTACACAGGGGGCTCGGGGCAATCAGCCCCAGCATTTT. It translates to CASTTQGARGNQPQHF.

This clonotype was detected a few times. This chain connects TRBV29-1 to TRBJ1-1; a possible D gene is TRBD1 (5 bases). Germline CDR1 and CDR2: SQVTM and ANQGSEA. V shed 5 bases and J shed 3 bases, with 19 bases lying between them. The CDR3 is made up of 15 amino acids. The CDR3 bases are TGCAGCGTTTGTGGTGGAGGGGACCGGGACACTGAAGCTTTCTTT. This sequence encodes CSVCGGGDRDTEAFF.

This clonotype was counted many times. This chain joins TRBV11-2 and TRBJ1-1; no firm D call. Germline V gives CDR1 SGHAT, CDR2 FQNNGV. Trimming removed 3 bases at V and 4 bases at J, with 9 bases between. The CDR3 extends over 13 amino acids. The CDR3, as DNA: TGTGCCAGCAGCTTCTGGGCAGGCACTGAAGCTTTCTTT. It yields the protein CASSFWAGTEAFF.

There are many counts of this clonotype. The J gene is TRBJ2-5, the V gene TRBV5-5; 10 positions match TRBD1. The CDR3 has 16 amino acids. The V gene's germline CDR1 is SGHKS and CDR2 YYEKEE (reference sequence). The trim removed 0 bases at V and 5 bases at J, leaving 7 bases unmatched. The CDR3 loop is CASSLAWGQGTETQYF. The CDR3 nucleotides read TGTGCCAGCAGCTTGGCCTGGGGACAGGGGACGGAGACCCAGTACTTC.

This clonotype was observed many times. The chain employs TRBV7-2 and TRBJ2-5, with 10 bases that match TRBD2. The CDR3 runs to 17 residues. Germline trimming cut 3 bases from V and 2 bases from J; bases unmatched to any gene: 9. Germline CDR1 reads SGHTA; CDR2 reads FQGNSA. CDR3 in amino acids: CASSLGILAGIQETQYF. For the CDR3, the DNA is TGTGCCAGCAGCTTGGGAATACTAGCGGGAATTCAAGAGACCCAGTACTTC.

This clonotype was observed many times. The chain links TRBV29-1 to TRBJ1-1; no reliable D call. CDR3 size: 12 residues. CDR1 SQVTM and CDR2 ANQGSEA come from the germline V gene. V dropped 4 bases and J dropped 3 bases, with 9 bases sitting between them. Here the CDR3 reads CSVVGQDTEAFF. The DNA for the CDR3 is TGCAGCGTTGTAGGGCAGGACACTGAAGCTTTCTTT.

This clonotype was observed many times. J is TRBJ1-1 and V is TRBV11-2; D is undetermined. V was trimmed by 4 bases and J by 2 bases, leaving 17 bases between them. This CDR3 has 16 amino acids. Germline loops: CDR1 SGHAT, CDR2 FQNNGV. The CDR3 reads CASSSITEDVNTEAFF. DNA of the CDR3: TGTGCCAGCAGCTCTATAACAGAGGACGTAAACACTGAAGCTTTCTTT.

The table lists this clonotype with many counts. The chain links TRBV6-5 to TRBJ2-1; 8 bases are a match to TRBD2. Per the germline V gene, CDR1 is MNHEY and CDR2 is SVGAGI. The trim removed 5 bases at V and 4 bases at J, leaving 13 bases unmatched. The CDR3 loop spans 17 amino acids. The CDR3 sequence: CASSHTPPGGLYNEQFF. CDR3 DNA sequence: TGTGCCAGCAGTCACACTCCTCCGGGGGGGTTGTACAATGAGCAGTTCTTC.

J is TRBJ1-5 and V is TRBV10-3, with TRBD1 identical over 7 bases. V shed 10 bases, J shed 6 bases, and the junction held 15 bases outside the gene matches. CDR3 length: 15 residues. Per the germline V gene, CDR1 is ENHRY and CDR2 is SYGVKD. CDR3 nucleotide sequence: TGTGCCACTAGGGACAGCCAGGTGGGCGGTCAGCCCCAGCATTTT. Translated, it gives CATRDSQVGGQPQHF.

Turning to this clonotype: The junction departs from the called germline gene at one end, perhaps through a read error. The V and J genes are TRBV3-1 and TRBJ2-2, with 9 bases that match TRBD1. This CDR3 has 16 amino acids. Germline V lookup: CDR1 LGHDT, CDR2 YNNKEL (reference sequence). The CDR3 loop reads CTSSQGTGGWTGELFF. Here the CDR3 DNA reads TGTACCAGCAGCCAAGGAACAGGGGGCTGGACCGGGGAGCTGTTTTTT.

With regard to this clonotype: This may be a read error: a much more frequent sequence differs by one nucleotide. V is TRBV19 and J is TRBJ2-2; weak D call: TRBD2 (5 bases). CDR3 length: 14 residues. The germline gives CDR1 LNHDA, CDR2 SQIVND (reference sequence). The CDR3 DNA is TGTGCCAGTAGTATAGGGTCCTACACCGGGGAGCTGCTTTTT. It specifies CASSIGSYTGELLF.

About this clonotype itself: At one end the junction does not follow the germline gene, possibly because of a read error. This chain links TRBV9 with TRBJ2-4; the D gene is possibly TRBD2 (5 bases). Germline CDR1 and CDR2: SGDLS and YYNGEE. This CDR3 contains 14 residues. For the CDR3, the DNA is TGTGCCAGTAGCGTTGGTGGCTACACCTACCCACAGTACTTC. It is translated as CASSVGGYTYPQYF.

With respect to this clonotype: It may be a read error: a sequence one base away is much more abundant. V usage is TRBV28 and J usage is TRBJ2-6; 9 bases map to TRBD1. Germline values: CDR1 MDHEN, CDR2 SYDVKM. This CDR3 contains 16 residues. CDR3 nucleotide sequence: TGTGCCAGCAGTATAACAGGGGGCGCTGGGGCCAACGTCCTGGCTTTC. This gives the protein CASSITGGAGANVLAF.

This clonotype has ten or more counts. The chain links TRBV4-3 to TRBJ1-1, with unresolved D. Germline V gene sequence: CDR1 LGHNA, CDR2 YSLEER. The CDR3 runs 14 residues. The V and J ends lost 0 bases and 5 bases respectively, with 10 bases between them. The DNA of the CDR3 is TGCGCCAGCAGCCAAGATTCAGGTGAAACTGAAGCTTTCTTT. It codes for CASSQDSGETEAFF.

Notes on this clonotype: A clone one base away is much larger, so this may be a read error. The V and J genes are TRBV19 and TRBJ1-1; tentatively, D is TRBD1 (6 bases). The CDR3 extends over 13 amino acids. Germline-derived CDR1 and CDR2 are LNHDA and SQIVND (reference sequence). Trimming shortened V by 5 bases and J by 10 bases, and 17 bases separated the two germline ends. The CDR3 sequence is CASSPGGGAGAFF. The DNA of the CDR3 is TGTGCCAGTAGTCCCGGAGGGGGGGCAGGAGCTTTCTTT.

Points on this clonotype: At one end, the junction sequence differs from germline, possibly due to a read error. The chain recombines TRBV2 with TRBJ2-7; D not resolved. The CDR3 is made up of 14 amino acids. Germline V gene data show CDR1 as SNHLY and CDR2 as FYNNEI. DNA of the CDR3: TGTGCCAGCGGTGAATCGGCGGAATCCTACGAGCAGTACTTC. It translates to CASGESAESYEQYF.